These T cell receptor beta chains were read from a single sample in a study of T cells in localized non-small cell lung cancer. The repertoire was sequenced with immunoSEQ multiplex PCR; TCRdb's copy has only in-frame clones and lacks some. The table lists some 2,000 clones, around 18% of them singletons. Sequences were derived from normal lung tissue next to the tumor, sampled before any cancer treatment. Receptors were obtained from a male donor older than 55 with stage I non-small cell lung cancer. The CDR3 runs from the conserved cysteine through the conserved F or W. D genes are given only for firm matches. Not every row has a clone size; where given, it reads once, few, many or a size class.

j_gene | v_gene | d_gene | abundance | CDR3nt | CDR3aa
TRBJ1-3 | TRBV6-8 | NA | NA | TGTGCCACCACGGGCCTCGTCTCGAACACCATATATTTT | CATTGLVSNTIYF
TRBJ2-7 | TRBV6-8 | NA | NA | TGTGCCAGCAGTTATGGGACAAACTACGAGCAGTACTTC | CASSYGTNYEQYF
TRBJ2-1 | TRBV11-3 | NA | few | TGTGCCAGCAGCCCCTGGGGCGCTGACAATGAGCAGTTCTTC | CASSPWGADNEQFF
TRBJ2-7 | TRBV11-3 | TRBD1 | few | TGTGCCAGCAGCGCTTGGGACAGGCAGTACGAGCAGTACTTC | CASSAWDRQYEQYF
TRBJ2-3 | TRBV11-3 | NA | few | TGTGCCAGCAGCCCGATGACAACGGGTGGCACAGATACGCAGTATTTT | CASSPMTTGGTDTQYF
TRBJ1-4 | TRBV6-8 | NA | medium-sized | TGTGCCAGCAAGTCTGTAGAGGCAACTAATGAAAAACTGTTTTTT | CASKSVEATNEKLFF
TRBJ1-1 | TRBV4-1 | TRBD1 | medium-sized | TGCGCCAGCAGTCCACACAGGGGATGGACTGAAGCTTTCTTT | CASSPHRGWTEAFF
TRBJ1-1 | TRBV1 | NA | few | TGCGCCAGCAGCCAAGACCCCGGTAGGGGCAGAAGACTGAACACTGAAGCTTTCTTT | CASSQDPGRGRRLNTEAFF
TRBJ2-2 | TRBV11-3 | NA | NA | TGTGCCAGCAGCAGCACCGGGTACTCCGGGGAGCTGTTTTTT | CASSSTGYSGELFF
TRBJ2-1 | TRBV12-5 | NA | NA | TGTGCCAGCACCCCGGGGGAGCGGAACCACAATGAGCAGTTCTTC | CASTPGERNHNEQFF
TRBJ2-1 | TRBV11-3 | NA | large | TGTGCCAGCAGCTTAGACGCTACAGGGAACAATGAGCAGTTCTTC | CASSLDATGNNEQFF
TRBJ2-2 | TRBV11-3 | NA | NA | TGTGCCAGCAGCTTAGGGCTTGACTGGCAGAACACCGGGGAGCTGTTTTTT | CASSLGLDWQNTGELFF
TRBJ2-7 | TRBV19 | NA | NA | TGTGCCAGTAGTATTGGGTACGAGCAGTACTTC | CASSIGYEQYF
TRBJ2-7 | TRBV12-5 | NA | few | TGTGCTAGTGGGACGGGATGGAACGAGCAGTACTTC | CASGTGWNEQYF
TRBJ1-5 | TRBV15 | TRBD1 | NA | TGTGCCACCAGCAGAGTCGGGTCAGGGGGTCTGCAGCCCCAGCATTTT | CATSRVGSGGLQPQHF
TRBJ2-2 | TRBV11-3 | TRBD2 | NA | TGTGCCAGCGGTCAGCCCGCGGCTAGCGGGAGAGACACCGGGGAGCTGTTTTTT | CASGQPAASGRDTGELFF
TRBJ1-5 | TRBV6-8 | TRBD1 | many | TGTGCCAGCAGGGGACTGGACAGGGGGGAAAATCAGCCCCAGCATTTT | CASRGLDRGENQPQHF
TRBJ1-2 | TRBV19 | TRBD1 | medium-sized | TGTGCCAGTAGTATAGGCGGACAGGGGGCATATGGCTACACCTTC | CASSIGGQGAYGYTF
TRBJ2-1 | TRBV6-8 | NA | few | TGTGCCAGCAGTTACCCTAGCGATGAGCAGTTCTTC | CASSYPSDEQFF
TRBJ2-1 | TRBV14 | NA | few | TGTGCCAGCAGCCAAGATATCGGGACCTTATACAATGAGCAGTTCTTC | CASSQDIGTLYNEQFF
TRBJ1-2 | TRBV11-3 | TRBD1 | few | TGTGCCAGCAGCACAGGGACAGGGAGTTATGGCTACACCTTC | CASSTGTGSYGYTF
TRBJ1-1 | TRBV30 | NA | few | TGTGCCAGCGGGAGGGGTCTTGAAGCTTTCTTT | CASGRGLEAFF
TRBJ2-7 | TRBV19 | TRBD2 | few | TGTGCCAGTAGTATAGATCCGGCTAGCGGAGCCTACGAGCAGTACTTC | CASSIDPASGAYEQYF
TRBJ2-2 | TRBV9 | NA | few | TGTGCCAGCAGCGTAACGGGGACGCCCGGGGAGCTGTTTTTT | CASSVTGTPGELFF
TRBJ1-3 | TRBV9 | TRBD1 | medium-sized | TGTGCCAGCAGCGCCGCCACAGGGGCTGGAAACACCATATATTTT | CASSAATGAGNTIYF
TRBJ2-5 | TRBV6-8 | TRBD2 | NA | TGTGCCAGCAGGCCCTGGCGGGGGGGCGGAGAGACCCAGTACTTC | CASRPWRGGGETQYF
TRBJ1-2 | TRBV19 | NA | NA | TGTGCCAGTAGTACACCGGGCGAAGCTAACTATGGCTACACCTTC | CASSTPGEANYGYTF
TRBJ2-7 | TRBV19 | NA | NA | TGTGCCAGTAGTATTAAAGGGGACCAAGCCTACGAGCAGTACTTC | CASSIKGDQAYEQYF
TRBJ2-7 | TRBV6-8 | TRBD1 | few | TGTGCCAGCAGTGGAAGGGACAGGGGTTTGAACGAGCAGTACTTC | CASSGRDRGLNEQYF
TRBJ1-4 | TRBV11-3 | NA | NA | TGTGCCAGCAGCCCATCGACGGTTACTAATGAAAAACTGTTTTTT | CASSPSTVTNEKLFF
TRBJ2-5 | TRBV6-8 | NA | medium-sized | TGTGCCAGCAGTGCCCGTCCGGGGGGCGGGAGCCCCAACCCTCAAGAGACCCAGTACTTC | CASSARPGGGSPNPQETQYF
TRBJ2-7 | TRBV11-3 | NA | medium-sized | TGTGCCAGCAGCCAGTCTGCTAGCGACTACGAGCAGTACTTC | CASSQSASDYEQYF
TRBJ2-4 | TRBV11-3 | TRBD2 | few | TGTGCCAGCAGCTTTGCCGGGACTAGCGGGGGGGCAGACATTCAGTACTTC | CASSFAGTSGGADIQYF
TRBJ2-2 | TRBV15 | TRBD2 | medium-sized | TGTGCCACCAGCAGAGGAAAGTGGGCTAGCGGGGGGCCCACCGGGGAGCTGTTTTTT | CATSRGKWASGGPTGELFF
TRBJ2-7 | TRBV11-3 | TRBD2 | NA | TGTGCCAGCAGCTTAGGGGGGGGTCCCTACGAGCAGTACTTC | CASSLGGGPYEQYF
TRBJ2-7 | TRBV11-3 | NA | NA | TGTGCCAGCGGTCGGGGGCGAGCTTGGGTCAAAGTGTACGAGCAGTACTTC | CASGRGRAWVKVYEQYF
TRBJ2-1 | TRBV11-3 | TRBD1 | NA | TGTGCCAGCAGCTTAGGACAGGGGGTCGTGTTCTCCTACAATGAGCAGTTCTTC | CASSLGQGVVFSYNEQFF
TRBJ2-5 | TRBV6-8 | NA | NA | TGTGCCAGCAGTTACTCAGGACGGGGGTCGGAGACCCAGTACTTC | CASSYSGRGSETQYF
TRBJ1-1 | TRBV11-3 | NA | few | TGTGCCAGCAGCTTGGCAAACCGAACGAACACTGAAGCTTTCTTT | CASSLANRTNTEAFF
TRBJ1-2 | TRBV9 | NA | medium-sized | TGTGCCAGCAGCCGGGACATTGGTATGGAAAACTATGGCTACACCTTC | CASSRDIGMENYGYTF
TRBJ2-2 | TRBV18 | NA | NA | TGTGCCAGCTCGCCGCTGGAGGCCGGGGAGCTGTTTTTT | CASSPLEAGELFF
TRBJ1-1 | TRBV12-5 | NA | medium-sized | TGTGCCAGCACCCGGAAGCAGAACACTGAAGCTTTCTTT | CASTRKQNTEAFF
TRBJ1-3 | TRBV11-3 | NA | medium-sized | TGTGCCAGCAGCTTAGATGGAGTTGGAAACACCATATATTTT | CASSLDGVGNTIYF
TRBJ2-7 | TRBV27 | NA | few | TGTGCCAGCAGTTTATCACGGACCAACGAGCAGTACTTC | CASSLSRTNEQYF
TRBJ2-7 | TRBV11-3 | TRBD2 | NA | TGTGCCAGCAGCCCCCCACTAGCGGGGGTCTACGAGCAGTACTTC | CASSPPLAGVYEQYF
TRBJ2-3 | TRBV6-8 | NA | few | TGTGCCATCAGTGACTGGAGCGGGTCTGCGACAGATACGCAGTATTTT | CAISDWSGSATDTQYF
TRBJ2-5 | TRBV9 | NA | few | TGTGCCAGCAGTGAAGGGCTGCAACCGGGGACCCAGTACTTC | CASSEGLQPGTQYF
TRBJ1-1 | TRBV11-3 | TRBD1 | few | TGTGCCAGCAGCAACGACAGGGAGATGACTGAAGCTTTCTTT | CASSNDREMTEAFF
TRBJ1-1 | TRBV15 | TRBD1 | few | TGTGCCACCAGCGCCGGGACAGGGGCCACTGAAGCTTTCTTT | CATSAGTGATEAFF
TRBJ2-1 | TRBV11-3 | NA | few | TGTGCCAGCAGCCCTTACTCGCCAGACTCCGCGGGGCAGTTCTTC | CASSPYSPDSAGQFF
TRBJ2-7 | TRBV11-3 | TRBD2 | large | TGTGCCAGCACCACGGGTTTAGCGGGCTCCTACGAGCAGTACTTC | CASTTGLAGSYEQYF
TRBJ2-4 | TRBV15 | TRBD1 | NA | TGTGCCACCAGCAGAGTAGGGACAGGGGTTACCAAAAACATTCAGTACTTC | CATSRVGTGVTKNIQYF
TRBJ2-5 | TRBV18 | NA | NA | TGTGCCAGCTCACCCCCGGGGCTAGGGGAGACCCAGTACTTC | CASSPPGLGETQYF
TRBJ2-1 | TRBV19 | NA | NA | TGTGCCAGTACCGGTCGGACAGAGGTAGGGGATGAGCAGTTCTTC | CASTGRTEVGDEQFF
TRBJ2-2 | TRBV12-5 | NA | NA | TGTGCCAGTGGACCTCCGAACACCGGGGAGCTGTTTTTT | CASGPPNTGELFF
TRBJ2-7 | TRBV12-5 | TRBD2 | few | TGTGCCAGCGGGGCTTCCTCCTACGAGCAGTACTTC | CASGASSYEQYF
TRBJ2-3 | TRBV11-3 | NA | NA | TGTGCCAGCAGCTTGGGCGCGGTGTCAATCACAGATACGCAGTATTTT | CASSLGAVSITDTQYF
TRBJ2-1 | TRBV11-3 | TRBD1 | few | TGTGCCAGCAGCGGCGGGACAGGCGGGACATTTTACAATGAGCAGTTCTTC | CASSGGTGGTFYNEQFF